Each of the 7 T cell receptor beta chains below was sequenced from the same sample in a study of blood T cell repertoires in COVID-19. This table comes from immunoSEQ multiplex PCR, and its TCRdb copy is limited to in-frame clones, with some not included. The table lists 90,000 to 150,000 clones, 88% of them singletons. The specimen sequenced was peripheral blood. These receptors all come from a woman aged 50 to 60 with active or convalescent COVID-19.

The table lists this clone with a count of one. The chain has TRBV24-1 and TRBJ1-2, with D tentatively TRBD1 (5 bases). CDR1 is KGHDR, CDR2 SFDVKD, per germline. This CDR3 comprises 13 residues. Trimming took 2 bases from V and 8 from J, leaving 11 bases between them. As DNA, the CDR3 is TGTGCCACCAGTGATTCTCAGGGCCAGGGCTACACCTTC. This translates into CATSDSQGQGYTF.

This chain uses TRBV25-1 with TRBJ1-4, with 10 bases that match TRBD1. Looked up from germline, CDR1 is MGHDK and CDR2 is SYGVNS. CDR3 length: 16 amino acids. V lost 7 bases to trimming and J lost 8 bases; unmatched junction nucleotides: 13. CDR3 nucleotide sequence: TGTGCCAGCACCCCCCCCTCGGGGACAGGGGAAGAAAAACTGTTTTTT. It is translated as CASTPPSGTGEEKLFF.

V and J are TRBV29-1 and TRBJ1-5, with 7 bases aligning to TRBD1. This CDR3 is built from 13 residues. Looked up from germline, CDR1 is SQVTM and CDR2 is ANQGSEA. The V segment lost 7 bases and the J segment 5 bases; nucleotides outside the gene matches: 8. Here the CDR3 reads CSASDRTDQPQHF. CDR3 nucleotides: TGCAGCGCCTCGGACAGGACGGATCAGCCCCAGCATTTT.

The V call is TRBV7-9, the J call TRBJ2-5; D might be TRBD2 (5 bases). The CDR3 covers 17 residues. With 0 bases removed from V and 5 bases from J, the gap between germline ends came to 19 bases. Germline loops: CDR1 SEHNR, CDR2 FQNEAQ (reference sequence). The CDR3 loop is CASSLALRASGKETQYF. In DNA form, the CDR3 reads TGTGCCAGCAGCTTAGCGCTTCGCGCGTCGGGGAAGGAGACCCAGTACTTC. The variable domain in full, completed from reference TRBV7-9 and TRBJ2-5, reads DTGVSQNPRHKITKRGQNVTFRCDPISEHNRLYWYRQTLGQGPEFLTYFQNEAQLEKSRLLSDRFSAERPKGSFSTLEIQRTEQGDSAMYLCASSLALRASGKETQYFGPGTRLLVL.

This chain connects TRBV24-1 to TRBJ2-5; D possibly corresponds to TRBD2 (5 bases). Per germline, CDR1 KGHDR and CDR2 SFDVKD. V lost 5 bases to trimming and J lost 5 bases, with 14 bases between them. The CDR3 length is 14 residues. This CDR3 is CATSGVSGSETQYF. The CDR3 nucleotides are TGTGCCACCAGTGGGGTTTCGGGATCGGAGACCCAGTACTTC.

This chain uses TRBV6-5 with TRBJ1-1; D is unresolved. The CDR3 is 12 residues long. V lost 7 bases and J lost 0, with 6 bases in between. Looked up from germline, CDR1 is MNHEY and CDR2 is SVGAGI. CDR3 amino acids: CASISVNTEAFF. Written as DNA, the CDR3 is TGTGCCAGCATAAGCGTGAACACTGAAGCTTTCTTT.

CDR3 DNA: TGCGCCAGCAGCTTGGCCCCAGACAATCAGCCCCAGCATTTT. Residues: CASSLAPDNQPQHF. The chain combines TRBV5-1 with TRBJ1-5; D unclear. Trimming left V 0 bases short and J 3 bases short, with 7 bases between. The CDR3 has 14 amino acids. Germline values: CDR1 SGHRS, CDR2 YFSETQ.